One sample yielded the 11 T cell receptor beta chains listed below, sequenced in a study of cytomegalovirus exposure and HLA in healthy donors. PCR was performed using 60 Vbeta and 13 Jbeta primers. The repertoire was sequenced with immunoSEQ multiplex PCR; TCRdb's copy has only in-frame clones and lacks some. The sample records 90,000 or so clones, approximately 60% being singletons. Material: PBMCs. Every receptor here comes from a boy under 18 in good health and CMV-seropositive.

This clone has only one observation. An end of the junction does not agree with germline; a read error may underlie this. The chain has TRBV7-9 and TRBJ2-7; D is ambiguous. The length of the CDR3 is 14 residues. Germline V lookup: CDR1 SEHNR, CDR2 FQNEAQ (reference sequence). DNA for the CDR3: TGTTCCAGCAGCTACGGTTCCCTCTCCTACGAGCAGTACTTC. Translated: CSSSYGSLSYEQYF.

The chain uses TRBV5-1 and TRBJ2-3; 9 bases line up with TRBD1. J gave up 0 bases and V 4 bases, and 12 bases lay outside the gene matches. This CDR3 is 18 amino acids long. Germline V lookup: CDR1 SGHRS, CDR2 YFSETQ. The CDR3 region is CASSPGQGTPLSTDTQYF. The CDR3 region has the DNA TGCGCCAGCAGCCCTGGACAGGGGACTCCACTTAGCACAGATACGCAGTATTTT.

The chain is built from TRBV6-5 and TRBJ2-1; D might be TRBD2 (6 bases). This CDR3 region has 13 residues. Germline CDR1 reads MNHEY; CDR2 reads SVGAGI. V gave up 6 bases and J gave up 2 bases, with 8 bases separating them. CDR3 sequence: CASRASAYNEQFF. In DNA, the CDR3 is TGTGCCAGCAGGGCTAGCGCCTACAATGAGCAGTTCTTC.

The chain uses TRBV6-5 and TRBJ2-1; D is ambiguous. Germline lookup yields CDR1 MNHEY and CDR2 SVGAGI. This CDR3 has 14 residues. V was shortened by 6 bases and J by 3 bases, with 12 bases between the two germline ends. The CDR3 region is CASSQSTVYNEQFF. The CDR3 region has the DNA TGTGCCAGCAGCCAGTCCACAGTCTACAATGAGCAGTTCTTC.

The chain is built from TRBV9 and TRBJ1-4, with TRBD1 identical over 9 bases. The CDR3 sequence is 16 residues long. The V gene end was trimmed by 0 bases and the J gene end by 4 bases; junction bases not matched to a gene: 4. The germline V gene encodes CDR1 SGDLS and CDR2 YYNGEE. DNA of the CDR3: TGTGCCAGCAGCGTAGGTTGGACAGGGGTTAATGAAAAACTGTTTTTT. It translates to CASSVGWTGVNEKLFF.

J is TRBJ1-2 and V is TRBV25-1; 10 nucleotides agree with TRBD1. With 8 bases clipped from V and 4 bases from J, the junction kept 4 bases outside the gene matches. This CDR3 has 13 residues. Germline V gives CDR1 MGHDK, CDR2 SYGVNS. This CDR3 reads CASRQGAGYGYTF. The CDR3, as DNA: TGTGCCAGCCGACAGGGGGCGGGCTATGGCTACACCTTC.

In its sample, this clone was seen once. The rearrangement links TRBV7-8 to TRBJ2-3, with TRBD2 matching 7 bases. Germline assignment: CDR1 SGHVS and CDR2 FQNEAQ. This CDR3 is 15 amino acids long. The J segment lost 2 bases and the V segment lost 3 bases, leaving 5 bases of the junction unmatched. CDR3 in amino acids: CASSLAGVYTDTQYF. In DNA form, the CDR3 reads TGTGCCAGCAGCTTGGCGGGGGTATACACAGATACGCAGTATTTT. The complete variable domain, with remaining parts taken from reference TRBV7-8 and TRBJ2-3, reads GAGVSQSPRYKVAKRGQDVALRCDPISGHVSLFWYQQALGQGPEFLTYFQNEAQLDKSGLPSDRFFAERPEGSVSTLKIQRTQQEDSAVYLCASSLAGVYTDTQYFGPGTRLTVL.

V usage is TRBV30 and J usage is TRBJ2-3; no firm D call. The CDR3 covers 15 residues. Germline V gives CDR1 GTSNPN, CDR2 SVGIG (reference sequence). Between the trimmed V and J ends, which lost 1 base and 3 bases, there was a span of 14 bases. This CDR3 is CAWSGGVSRTDTQYF. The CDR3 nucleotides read TGTGCCTGGAGTGGAGGCGTCTCTAGGACAGATACGCAGTATTTT.

CDR3 nucleotides: TGTGCCAGCAGTCCTAGACTCCCTAATGAGCAGTTCTTC. Amino acid sequence: CASSPRLPNEQFF. The J gene is TRBJ2-1, the V gene TRBV2, with D uncertain. This CDR3 contains 13 residues. Germline-derived CDR1 and CDR2 are SNHLY and FYNNEI. The ends were cut back, 5 bases at V and 7 bases at J, with 12 bases in the middle.

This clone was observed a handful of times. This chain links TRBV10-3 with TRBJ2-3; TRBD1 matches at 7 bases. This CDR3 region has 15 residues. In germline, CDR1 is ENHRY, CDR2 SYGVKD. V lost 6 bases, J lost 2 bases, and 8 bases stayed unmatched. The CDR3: CAISQQGPSTDTQYF. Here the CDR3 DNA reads TGTGCCATCAGCCAACAGGGGCCCTCCACAGATACGCAGTATTTT.

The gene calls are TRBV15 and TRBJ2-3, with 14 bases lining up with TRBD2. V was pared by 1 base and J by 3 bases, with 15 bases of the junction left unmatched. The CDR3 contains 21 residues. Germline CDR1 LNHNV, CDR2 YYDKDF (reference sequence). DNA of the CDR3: TGTGCCACCAGCAGAGCTTTTCCCGGGACTAGCGGGGGAAAGCCTACAGATACGCAGTATTTT. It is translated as CATSRAFPGTSGGKPTDTQYF.